Here is one TCR beta chain with its context. The method was immunoSEQ multiplex PCR; TCRdb's version includes in-frame clones alone and lacks a portion of them. This sample yields a few hundred thousand clones, of which 80% to 90% are seen a single time; about 10% belongs to the top ten. This sample is part of a study of blood T cell repertoires in COVID-19. This CDR3 has 13 residues. The ends were cut back, 6 bases at V and 3 bases at J, with 8 bases in the middle. The germline V gene encodes CDR1 MNHEY and CDR2 SVGAGI. The specimen sequenced was PBMCs or T cells enriched from blood (not recorded which). The receptor was isolated from a woman aged 45-60 years who had recovered from COVID-19. The chain joins TRBV6-5 to TRBJ2-2; D is undetermined. CDR3 amino acids: CASRLQDTGELFF. The CDR3 DNA reads as TGTGCCAGCAGGCTCCAGGACACCGGGGAGCTGTTTTTT.